A single T cell receptor (beta chain) is shown here with its context. The data were taken from a study of regulatory T cells in long-lasting Graves disease. Trimming cost V 6 bases and J 4 bases; bases outside gene matches: 8. CDR3 length equals 15 residues. The V gene's germline CDR1 is DFQATT and CDR2 SNEGSKA (reference sequence). Stated time point: newly diagnosed GD, antithyroid drugs for less than 3 months. Making the TCR library involved RNA that had been extracted from PBMCs. The TCR beta library used iRepertoire HTBI primers with Arm-PCR amplification of CDR3. TCRdb re-derived calls from the multiplex PCR reads in MiXCR, one entry per CDR3 protein. The table records more than 350,000 distinct CDR3 sequences, just under 15% of them present only once. The same sample was also used in a study of T cells in Graves' hyperthyroidism and ophthalmopathy. Per that paper: The hyperthyroidism patients had all been newly diagnosed, and their disease duration was under 2 months. Their ages ranged from 18 to 65 years.

The TCR originated in a young woman with Graves disease. V gene TRBV20-1 combines with J gene TRBJ2-3; 12 nucleotides agree with TRBD2. The material sequenced was peripheral blood mononuclear cells (PBMCs), taken at new diagnosis, from a patient treated with antithyroid drugs. The CDR3 sequence: CSAPTSGSFSDTQYF. As DNA, the CDR3 is TGCAGTGCCCCGACTAGCGGGAGTTTCTCAGATACGCAGTATTTT.